This T cell receptor (beta chain) comes out of a study of T-cell reconstitution after alpha-beta-depleted transplantation in children. Study outcomes and limitations: For some patients, TCRbeta diversity was high at day 60 because of recipient T cells and thymic progenitors that survived. T-cell counts and diversity were attributed mostly to newly produced T cells one year after transplant. Two months or so post-transplant, alpha-beta T cells reportedly derived from several hundred expanded graft clones.

Notes on this clonotype: Antigen unknown.

Unique molecular identifiers were used in preparing the TCRbeta library. TCRdb redid the calling of the PCR reads with MiXCR, one entry per CDR3 protein. This table has 200,000 to 300,000 distinct CDR3 sequences, about a quarter appearing once. Deletions cut 2 bases from V and 7 bases from J, with 17 bases between. Germline V gene lookup returns CDR1 KGHSH and CDR2 LQKENI. There are 15 residues in the CDR3. The sequences come from PBMCs, collected before TCRalphabeta/CD19-depleted stem cell transplant. This TCR came from a girl aged 2 to 10 with Fanconi anemia, due to receive a stem cell transplant. The chain carries TRBV18 and TRBJ1-2; D gene unclear. The CDR3 nucleotides read TGTGCCAGCTCACCATATCGTGGCCGTGCTGGTGGCTACACCTTC. Translating it yields CASSPYRGRAGGYTF.